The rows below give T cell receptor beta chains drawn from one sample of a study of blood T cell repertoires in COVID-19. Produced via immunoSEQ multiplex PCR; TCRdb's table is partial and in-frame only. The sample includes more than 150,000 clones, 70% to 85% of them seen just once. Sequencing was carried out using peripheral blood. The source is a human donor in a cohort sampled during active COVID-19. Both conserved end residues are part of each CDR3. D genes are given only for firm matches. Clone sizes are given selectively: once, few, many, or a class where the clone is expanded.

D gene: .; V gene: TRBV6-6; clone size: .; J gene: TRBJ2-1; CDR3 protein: CASSFGGTETYNEQFF; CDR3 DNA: TGTGCCAGCAGCTTTGGGGGGACGGAAACTTACAATGAGCAGTTCTTC
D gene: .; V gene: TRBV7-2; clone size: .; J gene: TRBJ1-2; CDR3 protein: CASSLPLAGTYGYTF; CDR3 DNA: TGTGCCAGCAGCTTACCCCTGGCAGGAACCTATGGCTACACCTTC
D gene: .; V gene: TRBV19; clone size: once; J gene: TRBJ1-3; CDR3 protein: CASSIKAPSSGNTIYF; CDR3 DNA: TGTGCCAGTAGTATAAAAGCCCCGAGCTCTGGAAACACCATATATTTT
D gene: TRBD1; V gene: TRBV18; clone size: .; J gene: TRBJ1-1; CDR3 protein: CASSPRQGDMNTEAFF; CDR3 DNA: TGTGCCAGCTCACCCCGACAGGGAGATATGAACACTGAAGCTTTCTTT
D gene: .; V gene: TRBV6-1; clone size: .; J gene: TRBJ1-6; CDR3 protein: CASSENRETPLHF; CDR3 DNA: TGTGCCAGCAGTGAAAACCGGGAAACTCCCCTCCACTTT
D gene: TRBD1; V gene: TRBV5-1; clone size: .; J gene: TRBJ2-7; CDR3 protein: CASSLIGQGAYEQYF; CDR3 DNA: TGCGCCAGCAGCTTAATTGGACAGGGAGCCTACGAGCAGTACTTC
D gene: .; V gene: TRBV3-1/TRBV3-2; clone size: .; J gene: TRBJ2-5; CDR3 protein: CASSQVEQETQYF; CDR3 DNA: TGTGCCAGCAGCCAAGTAGAACAAGAGACCCAGTACTTC
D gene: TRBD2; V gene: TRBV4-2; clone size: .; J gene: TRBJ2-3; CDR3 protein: CASSPQGVAGGHDTDTQYF; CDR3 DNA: TGTGCCAGCAGCCCCCAGGGTGTAGCGGGGGGGCATGATACAGATACGCAGTATTTT
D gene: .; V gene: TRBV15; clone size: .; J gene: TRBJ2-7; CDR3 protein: CATSRDSEGSYEQYF; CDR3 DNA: TGTGCCACCAGCAGAGATTCGGAGGGGAGCTACGAGCAGTACTTC
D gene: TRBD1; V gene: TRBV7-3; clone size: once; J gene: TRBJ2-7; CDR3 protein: CASSSDRDHEQYF; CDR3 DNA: TGTGCCAGCAGCTCCGACAGGGACCACGAGCAGTACTTC
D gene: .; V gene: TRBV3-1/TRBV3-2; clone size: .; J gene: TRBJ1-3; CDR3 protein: CASSRAGPGNTIYF; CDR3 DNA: TGTGCCAGCAGCAGAGCGGGCCCTGGAAACACCATATATTTT
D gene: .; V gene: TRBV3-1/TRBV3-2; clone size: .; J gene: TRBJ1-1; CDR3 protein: CASSQGQNTEAFF; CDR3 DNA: TGTGCCAGCAGCCAAGGACAGAACACTGAAGCTTTCTTT
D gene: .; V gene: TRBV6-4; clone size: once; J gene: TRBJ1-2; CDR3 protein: CASSESPTGYGYTF; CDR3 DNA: TGTGCCAGCAGTGAATCCCCAACCGGCTATGGCTACACCTTC
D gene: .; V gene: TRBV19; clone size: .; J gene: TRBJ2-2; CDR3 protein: CASQMHPYTGELFF; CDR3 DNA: TGTGCCAGTCAGATGCATCCGTACACCGGGGAGCTGTTTTTT
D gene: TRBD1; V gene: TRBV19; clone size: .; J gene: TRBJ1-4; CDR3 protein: CATWTGGSEKLFF; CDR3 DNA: TGTGCCACGTGGACAGGGGGGTCGGAAAAACTGTTTTTT
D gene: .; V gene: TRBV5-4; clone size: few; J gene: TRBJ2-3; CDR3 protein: CASSLAGTPGDTQYF; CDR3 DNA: TGTGCCAGCAGCTTGGCCGGGACTCCCGGGGATACGCAGTATTTT
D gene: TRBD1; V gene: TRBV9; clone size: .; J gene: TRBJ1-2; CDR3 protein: CASSVFTGVGYTF; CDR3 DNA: TGTGCCAGCAGCGTATTTACAGGGGTTGGCTACACCTTC
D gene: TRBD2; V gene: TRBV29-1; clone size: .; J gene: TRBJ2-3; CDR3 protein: CSVERGGIDTQYF; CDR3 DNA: TGCAGCGTTGAGCGCGGGGGAATAGATACGCAGTATTTT
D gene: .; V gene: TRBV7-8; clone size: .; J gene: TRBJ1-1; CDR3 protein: CASSLVRGTEAFF; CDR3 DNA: TGTGCCAGCAGCTTAGTCAGGGGTACTGAAGCTTTCTTT
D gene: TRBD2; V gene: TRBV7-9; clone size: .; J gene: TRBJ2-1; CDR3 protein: CASSSGLAGAFYNEQFF; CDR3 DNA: TGTGCCAGCAGCTCCGGACTAGCGGGGGCGTTCTACAATGAGCAGTTCTTC
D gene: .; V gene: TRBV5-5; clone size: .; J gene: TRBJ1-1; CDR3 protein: CASSLELRVNTEAFF; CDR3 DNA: TGTGCCAGCAGCTTGGAGTTGAGGGTCAACACTGAAGCTTTCTTT
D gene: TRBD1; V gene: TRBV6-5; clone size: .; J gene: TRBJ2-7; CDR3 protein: CASSDRDRETDEQYF; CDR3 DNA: TGTGCCAGCAGCGATAGGGACAGAGAAACGGACGAGCAGTACTTC
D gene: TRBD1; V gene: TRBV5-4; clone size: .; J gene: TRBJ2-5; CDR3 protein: CASSPGQGFETQYF; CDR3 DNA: TGTGCCAGCAGCCCGGGACAGGGGTTTGAGACCCAGTACTTC
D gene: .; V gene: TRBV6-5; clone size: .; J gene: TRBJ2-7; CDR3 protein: CASSYSSGPYEQYF; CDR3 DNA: TGTGCCAGCAGTTACTCTAGCGGCCCCTACGAGCAGTACTTC
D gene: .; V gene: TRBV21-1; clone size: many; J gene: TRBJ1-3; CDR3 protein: CASSTVNTIYF; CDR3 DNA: TGTGCCAGCAGCACTGTAAACACCATATATTTT
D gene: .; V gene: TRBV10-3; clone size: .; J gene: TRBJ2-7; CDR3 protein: CAISPTTGLLYEQYF; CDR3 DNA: TGTGCCATCAGCCCGACGACGGGTCTCCTTTACGAGCAGTACTTC
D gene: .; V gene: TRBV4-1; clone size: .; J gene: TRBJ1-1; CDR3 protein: CASSQLQGVRPITEAFF; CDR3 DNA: TGCGCCAGCAGCCAACTTCAGGGCGTAAGGCCTATCACTGAAGCTTTCTTT
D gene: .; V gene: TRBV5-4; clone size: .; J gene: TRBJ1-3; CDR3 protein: CASSADISSGNTIYF; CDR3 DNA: TGTGCCAGCAGCGCGGACATCAGCTCTGGAAACACCATATATTTT
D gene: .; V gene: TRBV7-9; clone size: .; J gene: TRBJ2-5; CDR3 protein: CASSSSGRGPKETQYF; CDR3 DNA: TGTGCCAGCAGCTCCTCCGGGCGGGGGCCCAAAGAGACCCAGTACTTC
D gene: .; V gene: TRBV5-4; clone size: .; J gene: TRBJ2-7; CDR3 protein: CASSLEQFNEQYF; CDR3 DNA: TGTGCCAGCAGCTTGGAACAGTTCAACGAGCAGTACTTC
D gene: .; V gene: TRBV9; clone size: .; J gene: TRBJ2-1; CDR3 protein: CASSVAAESEQFF; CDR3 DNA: TGTGCCAGCAGCGTAGCCGCGGAGTCCGAGCAGTTCTTC
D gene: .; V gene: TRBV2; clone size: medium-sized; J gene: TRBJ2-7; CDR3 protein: CASSSVRGRGYEQYF; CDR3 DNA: TGTGCCAGCAGTTCAGTCAGGGGAAGAGGCTACGAGCAGTACTTC
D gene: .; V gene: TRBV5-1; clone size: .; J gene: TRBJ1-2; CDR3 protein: CASSLDGGANYGYTF; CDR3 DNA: TGCGCCAGCAGCTTGGATGGGGGGGCAAACTATGGCTACACCTTC
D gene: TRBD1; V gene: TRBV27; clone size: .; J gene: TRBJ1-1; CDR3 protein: CASSLQQGATEAFF; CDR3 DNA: TGTGCCAGCAGTTTGCAGCAGGGGGCGACTGAAGCTTTCTTT
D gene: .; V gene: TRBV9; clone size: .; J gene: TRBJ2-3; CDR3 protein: CASSVFWWGGGGTDTQYF; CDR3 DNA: TGTGCCAGCAGCGTATTCTGGTGGGGAGGCGGCGGCACAGATACGCAGTATTTT
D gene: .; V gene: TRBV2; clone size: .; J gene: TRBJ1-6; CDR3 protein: CASSETTSSPLHF; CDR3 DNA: TGTGCCAGCAGTGAGACGACAAGTTCACCCCTCCACTTT
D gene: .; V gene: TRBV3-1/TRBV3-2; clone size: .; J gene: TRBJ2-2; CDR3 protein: CASSPSGHLNTGELFF; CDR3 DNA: TGTGCCAGCAGCCCTTCGGGACACTTGAACACCGGGGAGCTGTTTTTT
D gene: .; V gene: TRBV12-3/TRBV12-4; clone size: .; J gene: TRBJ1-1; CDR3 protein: CASSPGGSEAFF; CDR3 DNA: TGTGCCAGCAGTCCCGGGGGGAGTGAAGCTTTCTTT
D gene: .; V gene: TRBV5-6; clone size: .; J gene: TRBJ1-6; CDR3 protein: CASMLQGYNSPLHF; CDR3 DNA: TGTGCCAGCATGCTACAGGGTTATAATTCACCCCTCCACTTT
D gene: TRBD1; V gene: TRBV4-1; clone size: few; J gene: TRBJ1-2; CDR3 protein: CASSPTGPAAQNYGYTF; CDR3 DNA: TGCGCCAGCAGCCCGACAGGGCCTGCGGCCCAGAACTATGGCTACACCTTC
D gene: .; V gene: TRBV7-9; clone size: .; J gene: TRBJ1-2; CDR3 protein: CASAGGAYANYGYTF; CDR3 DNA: TGTGCCAGCGCGGGTGGAGCCTACGCTAACTATGGCTACACCTTC
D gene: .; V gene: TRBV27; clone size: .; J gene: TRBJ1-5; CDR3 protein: CASSPQSPISNQPQHF; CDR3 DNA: TGTGCCAGCAGTCCACAATCCCCGATCAGCAATCAGCCCCAGCATTTT
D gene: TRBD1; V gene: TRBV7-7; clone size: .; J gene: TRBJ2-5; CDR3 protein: CASSKTGGLETQYF; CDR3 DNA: TGTGCTAGCAGTAAAACAGGGGGCCTGGAGACCCAGTACTTC
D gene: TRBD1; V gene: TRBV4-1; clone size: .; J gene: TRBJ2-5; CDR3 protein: CASSQEGQQQETQYF; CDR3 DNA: TGCGCCAGCAGCCAAGAGGGACAGCAGCAAGAGACCCAGTACTTC
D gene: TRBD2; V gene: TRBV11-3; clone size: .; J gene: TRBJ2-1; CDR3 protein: CASSWTSGGNEQFF; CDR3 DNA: TGTGCCAGCAGCTGGACTAGCGGGGGTAATGAGCAGTTCTTC
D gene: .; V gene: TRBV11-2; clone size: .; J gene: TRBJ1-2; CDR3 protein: CASSLDFSLFRQRNYGYTF; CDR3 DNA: TGTGCCAGCAGCTTAGATTTCTCTCTATTCCGGCAGAGGAACTATGGCTACACCTTC
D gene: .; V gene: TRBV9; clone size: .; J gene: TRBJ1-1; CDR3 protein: CASSVAPRGGTEAFF; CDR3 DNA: TGTGCCAGCAGCGTAGCCCCAAGGGGGGGGACTGAAGCTTTCTTT
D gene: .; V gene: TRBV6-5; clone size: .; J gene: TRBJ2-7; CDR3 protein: CASSRAPGVGEQYF; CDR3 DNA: TGTGCCAGCAGTCGGGCCCCAGGGGTGGGGGAGCAGTACTTC
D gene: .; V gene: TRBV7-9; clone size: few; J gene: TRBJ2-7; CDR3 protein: CASSFSGEAYEQYF; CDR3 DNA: TGTGCCAGCAGCTTTTCGGGGGAGGCCTACGAGCAGTACTTC
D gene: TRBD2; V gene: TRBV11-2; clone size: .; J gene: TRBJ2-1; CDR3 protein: CASSLDRTSFDLEQFF; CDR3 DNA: TGTGCCAGCAGCTTAGATAGGACTAGCTTCGATCTAGAGCAGTTCTTC
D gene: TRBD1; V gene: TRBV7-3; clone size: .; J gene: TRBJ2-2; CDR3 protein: CASSRDRATGELFF; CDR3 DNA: TGTGCCAGCAGCCGTGACAGGGCTACCGGGGAGCTGTTTTTT
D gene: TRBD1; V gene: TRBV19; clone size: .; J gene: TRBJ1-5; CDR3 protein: CASSIPGTGSNSNQPQHF; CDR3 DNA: TGTGCCAGTAGTATCCCCGGGACAGGGAGCAATAGCAATCAGCCCCAGCATTTT
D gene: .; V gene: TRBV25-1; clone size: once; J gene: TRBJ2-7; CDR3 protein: CASSAYRVSEQYF; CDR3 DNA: TGTGCCAGCAGTGCATACAGGGTCAGCGAGCAGTACTTC